This T cell receptor (beta chain) is from a study of blood T cell repertoires in COVID-19. As for the study in general: The United States, Italy and Spain supplied acute and convalescent COVID-19 samples. PBMCs, B-cell-depleted T cells, or T cells were the source of the cDNA or gDNA that made up the material.

Germline CDR1 reads KGHSH; CDR2 reads LQKENI. The V gene lost 2 bases and the J gene lost 0 bases, with 7 bases spanning the gap. This CDR3 contains 14 residues. In the original workflow: Amplification of reference gene primers provided the estimated nucleated cell counts. This table comes from immunoSEQ multiplex PCR, and its TCRdb copy is limited to in-frame clones, with some not included. Clone size and V and J calls were adopted from that table, with D and trimming inferred from the DNA. The sample comprises 150,000 to 200,000 clones, around 85% of which are singletons, and roughly 3% rests with the top ten.

The sequenced sample consisted of peripheral blood. This TCR was recovered from a human donor with acute or convalescent COVID-19. The donor label of this sample is uncertain. The chain combines TRBV18 with TRBJ2-5; unclear D gene. The CDR3 region is CASSPSRNQETQYF. CDR3 in DNA: TGTGCCAGCTCACCAAGCCGAAACCAAGAGACCCAGTACTTC.